This T cell receptor beta chain was captured by sequencing in a study of blood T cell repertoires in COVID-19. At the level of the study: Samples taken during acute and convalescent COVID-19 were collected in the United States, Italy and Spain. T cells, B-cell-depleted T cells, or PBMCs supplied cDNA or gDNA.

The germline V gene encodes CDR1 LGHNA and CDR2 YNFKEQ. Unmatched junction bases numbered 6, after V lost 0 bases and J lost 6 bases. The CDR3 spans 16 residues. This clone was detected a few times. Per the study methods: Estimation of nucleated cell counts was performed using reference gene primer amplification. Some clones are missing from TCRdb's copy, which holds only in-frame ones; the method was immunoSEQ multiplex PCR. V and J calls and clone size are given by that table; D and trimming were obtained from the DNA. The table records about 34,000 clones, roughly 80% of them present only once. This chain joins TRBV4-2 and TRBJ2-1; TRBD2 agrees at 9 bases. Material: peripheral blood. The TCR was taken from an elderly man with active or convalescent COVID-19. DNA of the CDR3: TGTGCCAGCAGCCAAGATGGCGGGAGGGCCAGCAATGAGCAGTTCTTC. Residues: CASSQDGGRASNEQFF.